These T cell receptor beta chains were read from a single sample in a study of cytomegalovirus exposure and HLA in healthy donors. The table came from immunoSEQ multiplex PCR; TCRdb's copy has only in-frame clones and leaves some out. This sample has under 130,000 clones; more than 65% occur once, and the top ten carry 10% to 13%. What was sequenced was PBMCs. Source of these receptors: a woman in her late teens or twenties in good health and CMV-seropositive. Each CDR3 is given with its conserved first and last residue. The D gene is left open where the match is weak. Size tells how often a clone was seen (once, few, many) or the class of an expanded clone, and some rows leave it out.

CDR3: CASSGQGDEQYF
DNA: TGTGCCAGCAGTGGACAGGGAGACGAGCAGTACTTC
length: 12
V: TRBV25-1
size: .
D: TRBD1
J: TRBJ2-7

CDR3: CASSRGQGGEKLFF
DNA: TGTGCCAGCAGCCGAGGACAGGGGGGTGAAAAACTGTTTTTT
length: 14
V: TRBV28
size: .
D: TRBD1
J: TRBJ1-4

CDR3: CASSVGGGQGYGYTF
DNA: TGTGCCAGCAGCGTAGGGGGGGGACAGGGCTATGGCTACACCTTC
length: 15
V: TRBV9
size: .
D: TRBD1
J: TRBJ1-2

CDR3: CASSLFLASGREDEQFF
DNA: TGTGCCAGCAGTTTATTCCTAGCTAGCGGGCGAGAGGATGAGCAGTTCTTC
length: 17
V: TRBV28
size: .
D: TRBD2
J: TRBJ2-1

CDR3: CASSADRSANYGYTF
DNA: TGTGCCAGCAGCGCGGACAGGTCCGCCAACTATGGCTACACCTTC
length: 15
V: TRBV9
size: .
D: TRBD1
J: TRBJ1-2

CDR3: CASSGTGTGEETQYF
DNA: TGTGCCAGCAGCGGAACCGGGACAGGGGAAGAGACCCAGTACTTC
length: 15
V: TRBV9
size: .
D: TRBD1
J: TRBJ2-5

CDR3: CAIRPGGTNTGELFF
DNA: TGTGCCATCAGGCCGGGAGGAACGAACACCGGGGAGCTGTTTTTT
length: 15
V: TRBV10-3
size: .
D: TRBD2
J: TRBJ2-2

CDR3: CSVEGGAGDYNEQFF
DNA: TGCAGCGTTGAAGGCGGAGCGGGAGACTACAATGAGCAGTTCTTC
length: 15
V: TRBV29-1
size: .
D: TRBD2
J: TRBJ2-1

CDR3: CASSRGGPSTDTQYF
DNA: TGTGCCAGCAGCCGCGGAGGTCCTAGCACAGATACGCAGTATTTT
length: 15
V: TRBV7-3
size: few
D: .
J: TRBJ2-3

CDR3: CASSLMAGGSHEQYF
DNA: TGCGCCAGCAGCTTGATGGCGGGGGGGTCCCACGAGCAGTACTTC
length: 15
V: TRBV5-1
size: .
D: TRBD2
J: TRBJ2-7

CDR3: CASRQWGGAQGRETQYF
DNA: TGTGCCAGTAGACAGTGGGGTGGGGCACAAGGTCGGGAGACCCAGTACTTC
length: 17
V: TRBV19
size: .
D: .
J: TRBJ2-5

CDR3: CASSEYEIGRENTEAFF
DNA: TGCGCCAGCAGTGAGTATGAAATCGGCAGGGAGAACACTGAAGCTTTCTTT
length: 17
V: TRBV10-2
size: .
D: .
J: TRBJ1-1

CDR3: CASSGRGKYEQYF
DNA: TGCGCCAGCAGCGGCAGGGGGAAATACGAGCAGTACTTC
length: 13
V: TRBV5-1
size: .
D: TRBD1
J: TRBJ2-7

CDR3: CASSEDGSPLHF
DNA: TGTGCCAGCAGTGAAGACGGTTCACCCCTCCACTTT
length: 12
V: TRBV2
size: .
D: .
J: TRBJ1-6

CDR3: CASRPHPDEKLFF
DNA: TGTGCCAGCAGACCACACCCTGATGAAAAACTGTTTTTT
length: 13
V: TRBV27
size: .
D: .
J: TRBJ1-4

CDR3: CASSPLPSRKDTQYF
DNA: TGTGCCAGCAGCCCCCTCCCTAGTCGGAAGGATACGCAGTATTTT
length: 15
V: TRBV7-9
size: .
D: .
J: TRBJ2-3

CDR3: CASSKVAQGDSNTGELFF
DNA: TGTGCCAGCAGCAAAGTCGCACAGGGAGATTCAAACACCGGGGAGCTGTTTTTT
length: 18
V: TRBV21-1
size: .
D: .
J: TRBJ2-2

CDR3: CASNFWGANYGYTF
DNA: TGTGCCAGTAACTTCTGGGGAGCTAACTATGGCTACACCTTC
length: 14
V: TRBV19
size: .
D: .
J: TRBJ1-2

CDR3: CASSARTGAFATNEKLFF
DNA: TGCGCCAGCAGCGCTCGGACAGGTGCCTTTGCAACTAATGAAAAACTGTTTTTT
length: 18
V: TRBV5-1
size: .
D: TRBD1
J: TRBJ1-4

CDR3: CSVATGPNQPQHF
DNA: TGCAGCGTTGCGACAGGGCCCAATCAGCCCCAGCATTTT
length: 13
V: TRBV29-1
size: few
D: TRBD1
J: TRBJ1-5

CDR3: CSAKRTGGRDGYTF
DNA: TGCAGCGCGAAAAGGACAGGGGGCAGGGATGGCTACACCTTC
length: 14
V: TRBV29-1
size: .
D: TRBD1
J: TRBJ1-2

CDR3: CAINLDKVTDTQYF
DNA: TGTGCCATCAATCTAGATAAGGTAACAGATACGCAGTATTTT
length: 14
V: TRBV10-3
size: .
D: .
J: TRBJ2-3

CDR3: CASSVLASAYNEQFF
DNA: TGTGCCAGCAGCGTTCTAGCTTCGGCCTACAATGAGCAGTTCTTC
length: 15
V: TRBV9
size: .
D: .
J: TRBJ2-1

CDR3: CASDRTGNTEAFF
DNA: TGTGCCAGTGACAGGACAGGGAACACTGAAGCTTTCTTT
length: 13
V: TRBV19
size: .
D: TRBD1
J: TRBJ1-1

CDR3: CASSLRQAYEQYF
DNA: TGCGCCAGCAGCCTTAGACAGGCCTACGAGCAGTACTTC
length: 13
V: TRBV4-1
size: .
D: .
J: TRBJ2-7

CDR3: CASSPRVSGGPTGNTIYF
DNA: TGCGCCAGCAGTCCAAGAGTGTCAGGGGGCCCCACTGGAAACACCATATATTTT
length: 18
V: TRBV4-1
size: .
D: TRBD1
J: TRBJ1-3

CDR3: CASSTGQSTDTQYF
DNA: TGTGCCAGCAGCACCGGACAGAGCACAGATACGCAGTATTTT
length: 14
V: TRBV7-8
size: .
D: .
J: TRBJ2-3

CDR3: CASSGVGVNYGYTF
DNA: TGTGCCAGCAGCGGAGTAGGGGTTAACTATGGCTACACCTTC
length: 14
V: TRBV5-4
size: .
D: .
J: TRBJ1-2

CDR3: CASSPGLAGSPLDF
DNA: TGTGCCAGCAGCCCAGGACTAGCGGGCTCTCCCTTGGACTTC
length: 14
V: TRBV4-2
size: .
D: TRBD2
J: TRBJ2-7

CDR3: CASSVQDSGTQYF
DNA: TGTGCCAGCAGCGTACAGGATAGTGGGACCCAGTACTTC
length: 13
V: TRBV9
size: .
D: .
J: TRBJ2-5

CDR3: CASSLAQYTDTQYF
DNA: TGTGCCAGCAGCTTGGCACAATACACAGATACGCAGTATTTT
length: 14
V: TRBV5-4
size: few
D: .
J: TRBJ2-3

CDR3: CASSTGQLNTEAFF
DNA: TGTGCCAGTAGTACGGGACAGCTGAACACTGAAGCTTTCTTT
length: 14
V: TRBV19
size: .
D: TRBD1
J: TRBJ1-1

CDR3: CASSLGVQGNQPQHF
DNA: TGTGCCAGCAGCCTGGGCGTTCAGGGAAATCAGCCCCAGCATTTT
length: 15
V: TRBV27
size: .
D: .
J: TRBJ1-5